This record concerns one T cell receptor beta chain sequence. Its antigen is not known. Unsorted whole blood yielded the total RNA, with T cells left unselected. Germline V gives CDR1 GTSNPN, CDR2 SVGIG (reference sequence). The CDR3 covers 12 residues. The record originates from a study of monozygotic twins with inflammatory bowel disease. Notes on the study in general: Any single strong signal or clonotype tied to IBD lacked support. Repertoire similarity was not found to differ between concordant and discordant twins, possibly from limited power.

UMIs bearing a 6-nucleotide sample barcode were added through template switching. From its re-call of the 5' RACE reads, TCRdb lists each CDR3 protein once, without DNA. This sample's table has about 450,000 distinct CDR3 sequences. The origin of this receptor is a human donor with ulcerative colitis or Crohn's disease, or a healthy co-twin of an affected twin (not recorded which). V is TRBV30 and J is TRBJ1-1; TCRdb's D call of TRBD1 is untestable without DNA. Sequenced input: blood. CDR3 sequence: CAWSRGETEAFF.